The clone carrying this TCR beta chain appeared a few times. Antigen: not known. This sample is drawn from a study of T-cell memory formation after mild COVID-19. Findings of the study overall: In pre-infection memory, a portion of responding clones appeared, which suggested that cross-reactive memory joined. Among clones peaking at day 37 in the second wave, SARS-CoV-2 specificity remained unconfirmed.

Constant-segment primers and 5'RACE yielded cDNA libraries for TCR alpha and TCR beta, each carrying sample barcodes and UMIs. One entry per CDR3 protein, called by TCRdb with MiXCR from the 5' RACE reads. The top ten clones hold 20% to 25% of a sample with roughly 280,000 distinct CDR3 sequences, roughly 16% of them seen once. The germline V and J ends were trimmed by 4 bases and 4 bases, with 13 bases remaining between them. CDR1 is MDHEN, CDR2 SYDVKM, per germline. The CDR3 is 14 amino acids. The sample consisted of PBMCs or a T cell subset sorted from them (not recorded which). V usage is TRBV28 and J usage is TRBJ1-2; no firm D call. The clonotype was recovered from a man between 18 and 35 years old who had mild COVID-19 (a few samples of this study predate the infection). Cell type and time point are not known. The CDR3 region has the DNA TGTGCCAGCAGTTCCTCCTCGCCGGGCTATGGCTACACCTTC. This sequence encodes CASSSSSPGYGYTF.